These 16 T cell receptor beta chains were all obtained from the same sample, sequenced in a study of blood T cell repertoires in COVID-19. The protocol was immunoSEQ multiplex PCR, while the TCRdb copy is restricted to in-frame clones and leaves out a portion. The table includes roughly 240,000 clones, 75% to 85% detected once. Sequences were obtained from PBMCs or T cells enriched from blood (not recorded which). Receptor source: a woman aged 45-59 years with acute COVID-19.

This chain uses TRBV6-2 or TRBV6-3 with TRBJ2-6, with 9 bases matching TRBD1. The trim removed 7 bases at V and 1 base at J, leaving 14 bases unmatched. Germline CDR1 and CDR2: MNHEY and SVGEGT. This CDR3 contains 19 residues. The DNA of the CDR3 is TGTGCCAGCAACCCAAACCCGGGACAGGGAAGGTCTGGGGCCAACGTCCTGACTTTC. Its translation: CASNPNPGQGRSGANVLTF.

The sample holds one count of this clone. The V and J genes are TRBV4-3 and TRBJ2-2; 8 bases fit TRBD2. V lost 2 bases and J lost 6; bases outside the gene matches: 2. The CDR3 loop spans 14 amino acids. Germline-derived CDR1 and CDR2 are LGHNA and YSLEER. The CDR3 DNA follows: TGCGCCAGCAGCCAACAGCGGGGGTCCGGGGAGCTGTTTTTT. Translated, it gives CASSQQRGSGELFF.

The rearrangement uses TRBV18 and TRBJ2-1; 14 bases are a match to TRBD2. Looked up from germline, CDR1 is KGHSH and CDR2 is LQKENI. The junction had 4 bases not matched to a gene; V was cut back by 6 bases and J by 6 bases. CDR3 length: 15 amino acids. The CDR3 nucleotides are TGTGCCAGCTCTCAGACTAGCGGGGGGGCCAATGAGCAGTTCTTC. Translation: CASSQTSGGANEQFF.

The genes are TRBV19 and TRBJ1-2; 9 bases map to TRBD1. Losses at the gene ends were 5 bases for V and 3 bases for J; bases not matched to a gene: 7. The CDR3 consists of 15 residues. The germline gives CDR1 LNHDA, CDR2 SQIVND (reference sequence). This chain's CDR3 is CASSPGTGSHYGYTF. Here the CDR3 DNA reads TGTGCCAGTAGTCCCGGGACAGGGAGCCACTATGGCTACACCTTC.

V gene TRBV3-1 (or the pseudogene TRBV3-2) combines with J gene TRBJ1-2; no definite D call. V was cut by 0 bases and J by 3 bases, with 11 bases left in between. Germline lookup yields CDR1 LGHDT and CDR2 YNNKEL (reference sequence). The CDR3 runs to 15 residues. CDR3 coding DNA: TGTGCCAGCAGCCAAGAGGGTCAGAGGTACTATGGCTACACCTTC. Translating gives CASSQEGQRYYGYTF.

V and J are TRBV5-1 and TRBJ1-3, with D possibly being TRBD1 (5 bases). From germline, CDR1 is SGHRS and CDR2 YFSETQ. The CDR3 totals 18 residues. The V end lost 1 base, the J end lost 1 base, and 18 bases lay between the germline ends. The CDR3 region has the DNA TGCGCCAGCAGCTTGTCCCAGGGAGGATTTGGGTCTGGAAACACCATATATTTT. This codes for CASSLSQGGFGSGNTIYF.

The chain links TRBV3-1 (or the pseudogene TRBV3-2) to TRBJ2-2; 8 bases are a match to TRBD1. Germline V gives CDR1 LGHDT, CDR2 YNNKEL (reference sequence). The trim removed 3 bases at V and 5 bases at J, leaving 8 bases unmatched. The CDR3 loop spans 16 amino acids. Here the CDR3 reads CASSHFRTGSTGELFF. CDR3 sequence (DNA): TGTGCCAGCAGCCATTTCCGGACAGGGTCGACCGGGGAGCTGTTTTTT.

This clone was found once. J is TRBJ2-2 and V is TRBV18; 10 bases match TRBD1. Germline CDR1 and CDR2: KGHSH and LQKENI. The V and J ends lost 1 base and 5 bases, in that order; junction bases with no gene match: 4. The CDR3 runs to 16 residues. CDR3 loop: CASSPLGQGETGELFF. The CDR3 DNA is TGTGCCAGCTCACCACTAGGACAGGGGGAGACCGGGGAGCTGTTTTTT. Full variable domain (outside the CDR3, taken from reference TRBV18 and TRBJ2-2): NAGVMQNPRHLVRRRGQEARLRCSPMKGHSHVYWYRQLPEEGLKFMVYLQKENIIDESGMPKERFSAEFPKEGPSILRIQQVVRGDSAAYFCASSPLGQGETGELFFGEGSRLTVL.

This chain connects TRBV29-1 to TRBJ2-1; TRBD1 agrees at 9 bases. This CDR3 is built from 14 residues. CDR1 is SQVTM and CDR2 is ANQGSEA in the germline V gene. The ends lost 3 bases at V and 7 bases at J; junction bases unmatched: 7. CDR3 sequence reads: CSVDERTGVNEQFF. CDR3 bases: TGCAGCGTTGATGAGAGGACAGGGGTGAATGAGCAGTTCTTC.

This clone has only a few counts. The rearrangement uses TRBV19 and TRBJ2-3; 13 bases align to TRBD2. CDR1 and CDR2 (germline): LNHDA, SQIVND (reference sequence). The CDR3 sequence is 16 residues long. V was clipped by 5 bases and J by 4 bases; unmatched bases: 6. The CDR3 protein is CASSRTSGGMADTQYF. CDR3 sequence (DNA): TGTGCCAGTAGTCGGACTAGCGGGGGAATGGCAGATACGCAGTATTTT.

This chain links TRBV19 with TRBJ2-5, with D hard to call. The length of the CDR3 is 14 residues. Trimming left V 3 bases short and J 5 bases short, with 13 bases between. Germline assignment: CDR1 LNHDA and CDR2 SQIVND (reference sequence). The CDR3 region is CASSIGNSLETQYF. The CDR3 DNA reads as TGTGCCAGTAGTATTGGTAACTCGCTGGAGACCCAGTACTTC.

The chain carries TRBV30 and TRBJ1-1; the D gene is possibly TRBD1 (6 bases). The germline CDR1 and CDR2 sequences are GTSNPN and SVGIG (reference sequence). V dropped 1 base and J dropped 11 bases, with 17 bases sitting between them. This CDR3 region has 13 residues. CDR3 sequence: CAWSALQGMRAFF. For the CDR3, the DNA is TGTGCCTGGAGTGCCCTACAGGGCATGCGGGCTTTCTTT.

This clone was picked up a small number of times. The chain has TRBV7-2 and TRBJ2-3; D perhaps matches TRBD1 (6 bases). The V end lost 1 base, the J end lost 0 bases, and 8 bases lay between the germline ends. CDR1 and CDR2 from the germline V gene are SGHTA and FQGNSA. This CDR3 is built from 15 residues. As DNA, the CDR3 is TGTGCCAGCAGCTTAGAGGGGGTTAGCACAGATACGCAGTATTTT. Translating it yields CASSLEGVSTDTQYF.

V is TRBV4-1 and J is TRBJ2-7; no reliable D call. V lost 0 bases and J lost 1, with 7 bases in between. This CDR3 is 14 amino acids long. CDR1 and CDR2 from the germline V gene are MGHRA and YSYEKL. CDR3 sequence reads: CASSQDRSSYEQYF. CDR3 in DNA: TGCGCCAGCAGCCAAGACAGGTCATCCTACGAGCAGTACTTC.

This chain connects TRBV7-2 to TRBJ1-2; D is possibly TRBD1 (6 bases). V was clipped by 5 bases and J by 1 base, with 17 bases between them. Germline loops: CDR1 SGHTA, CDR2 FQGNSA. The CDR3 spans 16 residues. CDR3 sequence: CASSAHSGADNYGYTF. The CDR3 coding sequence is TGTGCCAGCAGCGCGCATTCAGGGGCGGATAACTATGGCTACACCTTC.

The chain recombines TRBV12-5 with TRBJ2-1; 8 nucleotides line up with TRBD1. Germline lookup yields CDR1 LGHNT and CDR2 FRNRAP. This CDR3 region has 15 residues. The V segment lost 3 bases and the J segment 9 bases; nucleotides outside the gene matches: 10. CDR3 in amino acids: CASGLPDRVEGEQFF. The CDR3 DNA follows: TGTGCTAGTGGTTTACCGGACAGGGTTGAGGGTGAGCAGTTCTTC.